This TCR beta chain was identified in a study of T-cell reconstitution after alpha-beta-depleted transplantation in children. This clonotype was detected only a few times. Preparing the TCRbeta library involved the use of unique molecular identifiers. TCRdb reanalysed the PCR reads using MiXCR and keeps one entry per CDR3 protein. Here the sample spans about 540,000 distinct CDR3 sequences, approximately 20% being singletons. Trimming stripped 3 bases from V and 4 bases from J, with 14 bases between. This CDR3 comprises 15 residues. Germline CDR1 reads MNHEY; CDR2 reads SVGAGI. The chain joins TRBV6-5 to TRBJ2-3; D is unresolved. The sample consisted of PBMCs from the stem cell graft donor, taken from the stem cell graft. The origin of this receptor is a human donor who donated a stem cell graft to a child with acute lymphoblastic leukemia. The CDR3 loop reads CASSYIAGVADTQYF. The CDR3 DNA follows: TGTGCCAGCAGTTATATCGCAGGTGTTGCAGATACGCAGTATTTT.